A single sample is the source of the 23 T cell receptor beta chains below, sequenced in a study of cytomegalovirus exposure and HLA in healthy donors. A multiplex PCR was run with 60 Vbeta primers and 13 Jbeta primers. This table comes from immunoSEQ multiplex PCR, and its TCRdb copy is limited to in-frame clones, with some not included. The sample gives some 190,000 clones, around 82% of which show up once; 2% to 2.5% is in the top ten. The sequencing input was PBMCs. All receptors derive from a woman in her twenties or thirties in good health and CMV-seropositive.

DNA for the CDR3: TGTGCCAGCAGTTTCCCCGGGACTAGCGGCGGGAATGAGCAGTTCTTC. It translates to CASSFPGTSGGNEQFF. The chain joins TRBV27 to TRBJ2-1; the match to TRBD2 covers 11 bases. The germline gives CDR1 MNHEY, CDR2 SMNVEV (reference sequence). This CDR3 comprises 16 residues. V gave up 3 bases and J gave up 7 bases; unmatched junction bases: 8.

The rearrangement uses TRBV18 and TRBJ2-7; TRBD1 matches 8 bases. The CDR3 extends over 14 amino acids. J lost 4 bases, V lost 8 bases, and 10 bases had no gene match. Germline V gene sequence: CDR1 KGHSH, CDR2 LQKENI. CDR3 loop: CASRLGTGDYEQYF. CDR3 bases: TGTGCCAGCCGGCTGGGGACAGGTGATTACGAGCAGTACTTC.

J is TRBJ2-5 and V is TRBV25-1; tentative D call: TRBD2 (7 bases). Germline CDR1 MGHDK, CDR2 SYGVNS. V lost 4 bases and J 0 bases, leaving 21 bases between the germline ends. CDR3 length equals 18 residues. CDR3 sequence: CASSGPGQRGGDQETQYF. CDR3 in DNA: TGTGCCAGCAGTGGTCCTGGTCAGAGAGGGGGGGACCAAGAGACCCAGTACTTC. Full variable domain (outside the CDR3, taken from reference TRBV25-1 and TRBJ2-5): EADIYQTPRYLVIGTGKKITLECSQTMGHDKMYWYQQDPGMELHLIHYSYGVNSTEKGDLSSESTVSRIRTEHFPLTLESARPSHTSQYLCASSGPGQRGGDQETQYFGPGTRLLVL.

The genes are TRBV7-2 and TRBJ2-1; 9 bases match TRBD2. The CDR3 is made up of 17 amino acids. Germline trimming cut 6 bases from V and 2 bases from J; bases unmatched to any gene: 11. Germline V CDR1 and CDR2: SGHTA, FQGNSA. The CDR3 region is CASSYLAGVAPYNEQFF. The CDR3 DNA is TGTGCCAGCAGTTACTTAGCGGGGGTGGCCCCCTACAATGAGCAGTTCTTC.

The chain employs TRBV5-6 and TRBJ2-5; D not certain. The germline CDR1 and CDR2 sequences are SGHDT and YYEEEE. V was shortened by 4 bases and J by 3 bases, with 4 bases between the two germline ends. The CDR3 spans 11 residues. CDR3: CASSREETQYF. Written as DNA, the CDR3 is TGTGCCAGCAGCCGAGAAGAGACCCAGTACTTC. Full variable domain (rest looked up from reference TRBV5-6 and TRBJ2-5): DAGVTQSPTHLIKTRGQQVTLRCSPKSGHDTVSWYQQALGQGPQFIFQYYEEEERQRGNFPDRFSGHQFPNYSSELNVNALLLGDSALYLCASSREETQYFGPGTRLLVL.

This clone has a single count. V and J are TRBV13 and TRBJ2-4; D gene uncertain. The CDR3 totals 14 residues. Germline V gene lookup returns CDR1 PRHDT and CDR2 FYEKMQ (reference sequence). V gave up 3 bases and J gave up 0 bases, with 6 bases separating them. The CDR3 region is CASSFPLAKNIQYF. CDR3 nucleotides: TGTGCCAGCAGCTTTCCTCTAGCCAAAAACATTCAGTACTTC.

This clone was counted between two and nine times. The V and J genes are TRBV6-6 and TRBJ2-3, with 8 bases identical to TRBD2. CDR3 length equals 15 residues. Germline CDR1 reads MNHNY; CDR2 reads SVGAGI (reference sequence). The V gene end was trimmed by 2 bases and the J gene end by 5 bases; junction bases not matched to a gene: 6. CDR3 region: CASSYPGGAQDTQYF. The CDR3 DNA reads as TGTGCCAGCAGTTACCCCGGGGGGGCCCAAGATACGCAGTATTTT.

In this sample, this clone turned up a few times. An end of the junction differs from the germline gene, which may be a read error. The V gene is TRBV18, the J gene TRBJ2-7; 7 nucleotides align to TRBD1. The germline V gene has CDR1 KGHSH and CDR2 LQKENI. The CDR3 spans 16 residues. CDR3 sequence (DNA): TGTGCCAGCTCACCTTACTTCCGGACAGGCTCCGACGAGCAGTACTTC. Amino acids: CASSPYFRTGSDEQYF. Based on the CDR3 plus reference TRBV18 and TRBJ2-7, the full variable domain is NAGVMQNPRHLVRRRGQEARLRCSPMKGHSHVYWYRQLPEEGLKFMVYLQKENIIDESGMPKERFSAEFPKEGPSILRIQQVVRGDSAAYFCASSPYFRTGSDEQYFGPGTRLTVT.

The chain couples TRBV27 to TRBJ1-2; 7 positions agree with TRBD1. The V segment lost 5 bases and the J segment 7 bases; nucleotides outside the gene matches: 10. CDR1 and CDR2 (germline): MNHEY, SMNVEV (reference sequence). This CDR3 is built from 14 residues. The CDR3 sequence: CASSLREGAAGYTF. Here the CDR3 DNA reads TGTGCCAGCAGTCTACGGGAGGGGGCAGCTGGCTACACCTTC.

The chain combines TRBV15 with TRBJ2-2; 10 bases fit TRBD1. Germline CDR1 reads LNHNV; CDR2 reads YYDKDF (reference sequence). V was pared by 5 bases and J by 7 bases, with 13 bases of the junction left unmatched. The CDR3 consists of 17 residues. CDR3 protein: CATSYFGGQGVRGELFF. Written as DNA, the CDR3 is TGTGCCACCAGCTATTTCGGTGGACAGGGGGTCCGCGGGGAGCTGTTTTTT.

This sequence joins TRBV6-5 and TRBJ2-6; a weak D match, TRBD2 (5 bases). Germline CDR1 and CDR2: MNHEY and SVGAGI. V lost 11 bases to trimming and J lost 2 bases, with 13 bases between them. CDR3 length: 14 residues. The CDR3 region has the DNA TGTGCCGCTTCCCGGGGAACTGGGGCCAACGTCCTGACTTTC. This translates into CAASRGTGANVLTF.

This clone was picked up a small number of times. The chain joins TRBV10-1 to TRBJ2-3, with 8 nucleotides matching TRBD2. This CDR3 has 14 residues. Germline V gene data show CDR1 as WNHNN and CDR2 as SYGVQD (reference sequence). V was clipped by 4 bases and J by 5 bases; unmatched bases: 5. The DNA of the CDR3 is TGCGCCAGCAGTGGACGGGGGGGTGGAGATACGCAGTATTTT. Protein product: CASSGRGGGDTQYF.

The rearrangement joins TRBV2 to TRBJ2-3; 10 bases are shared with TRBD2. CDR1 is SNHLY and CDR2 is FYNNEI in the germline V gene. There are 15 residues in the CDR3. Trimming took 7 bases from V and 4 from J; bases not matched to a gene: 8. The CDR3 protein is CASTPTSGVADTQYF. The CDR3 DNA reads as TGTGCCAGCACCCCAACTAGCGGGGTCGCAGATACGCAGTATTTT.

The chain joins TRBV27 to TRBJ1-1; a weak D match, TRBD1 (5 bases). The CDR3 extends over 15 amino acids. Germline CDR1 is MNHEY and CDR2 is SMNVEV (reference sequence). V gave up 3 bases and J gave up 0 bases, with 11 bases separating them. The CDR3 reads CASSFLTDLNTEAFF. The CDR3 nucleotides read TGTGCCAGCAGTTTTCTGACAGACCTGAACACTGAAGCTTTCTTT.

Remarks on this clone: The germline gene is not matched at one end of the junction; a read error may be the cause. The chain recombines TRBV5-4 with TRBJ2-3, with 9 bases identical to TRBD1. From germline, CDR1 is SGHNT and CDR2 YYREEE (reference sequence). This CDR3 has 15 amino acids. CDR3 protein: CASRLGTGTTDTQYF. As DNA, the CDR3 is TGTGCCAGCAGATTGGGGACAGGGACGACAGATACGCAGTATTTT.

This sequence joins TRBV20-1 and TRBJ2-1; no definite D call. V lost 6 bases to trimming and J lost 7 bases, with 7 bases between them. Looked up from germline, CDR1 is DFQATT and CDR2 is SNEGSKA (reference sequence). CDR3 length equals 10 residues. This chain's CDR3 is CSAPENEQFF. The DNA for the CDR3 is TGCAGTGCCCCCGAGAATGAGCAGTTCTTC.

In nucleotides, the CDR3 is TGTGCCAGCAGCCCTACTCTACCGGGACAGGGGGAGGGTAGCTCCTACGAGCAGTACTTC. Its protein is CASSPTLPGQGEGSSYEQYF. This rearrangement joins TRBV11-3 to TRBJ2-7, with 11 positions matching TRBD1. The trim removed 5 bases at V and 0 bases at J, leaving 18 bases unmatched. Germline V lookup: CDR1 SGHNT, CDR2 YENEEA. The CDR3 totals 20 residues.

This sequence joins TRBV28 and TRBJ2-5, with 8 nucleotides matching TRBD2. Germline-derived CDR1 and CDR2 are MDHEN and SYDVKM. The length of the CDR3 is 11 residues. Losses at the gene ends were 6 bases for V and 11 bases for J; bases not matched to a gene: 5. The CDR3 protein is CASRSGGGQYF. CDR3 coding DNA: TGTGCCAGCAGATCCGGGGGGGGACAGTACTTC.

The chain couples TRBV19 to TRBJ1-1, with TRBD1 as a possible D gene (6 bases). This CDR3 contains 15 residues. Trimming cost V 7 bases and J 1 base, with 16 bases left between them. CDR1 LNHDA and CDR2 SQIVND come from the germline V gene (reference sequence). Here the CDR3 reads CASTIRTVRNTEAFF. CDR3 sequence (DNA): TGTGCCAGTACCATACGGACAGTGAGGAACACTGAAGCTTTCTTT.

This chain joins TRBV19 and TRBJ2-7; 7 nucleotides match TRBD1. V was pared by 3 bases and J by 4 bases, with 3 bases of the junction left unmatched. The CDR3 sequence is 13 residues long. Germline CDR1 LNHDA, CDR2 SQIVND (reference sequence). The CDR3 spells CASSMGTVYEQYF. The CDR3, as DNA: TGTGCCAGTAGTATGGGGACAGTTTACGAGCAGTACTTC. The complete variable domain, with remaining parts taken from reference TRBV19 and TRBJ2-7, reads DGGITQSPKYLFRKEGQNVTLSCEQNLNHDAMYWYRQDPGQGLRLIYYSQIVNDFQKGDIAEGYSVSREKKESFPLTVTSAQKNPTAFYLCASSMGTVYEQYFGPGTRLTVT.

This chain joins TRBV4-1 and TRBJ2-2; 7 bases line up with TRBD1. This CDR3 has 19 amino acids. V trimming: 0 bases; J trimming: 0 bases; junction bases outside the gene matches: 10. Germline lookup yields CDR1 MGHRA and CDR2 YSYEKL. CDR3 sequence reads: CASSQDPGTATANTGELFF. CDR3 nucleotide sequence: TGCGCCAGCAGCCAAGATCCCGGGACAGCTACCGCGAACACCGGGGAGCTGTTTTTT.

The rearrangement uses TRBV4-2 and TRBJ2-5; a weak D match, TRBD2 (7 bases). Germline CDR1 and CDR2: LGHNA and YNFKEQ. The germline V and J ends were trimmed by 0 bases and 4 bases, with 12 bases remaining between them. This CDR3 is built from 15 residues. This CDR3 reads CASSQDGGAAETQYF. Written as DNA, the CDR3 is TGTGCCAGCAGCCAAGATGGGGGGGCGGCAGAGACCCAGTACTTC.

This clone was seen only once. This chain uses TRBV10-1 with TRBJ1-6, with D possibly matching TRBD1 (5 bases). The CDR3 covers 13 residues. The V and J ends lost 5 bases and 5 bases respectively, with 7 bases between them. Germline CDR1 reads WNHNN; CDR2 reads SYGVQD (reference sequence). CDR3 coding DNA: TGCGCCAGCAGTCAGACAGATAATTCACCCCTCCACTTT. Its translation: CASSQTDNSPLHF.